Shown below are 23 T cell receptor beta chains from a single sample sequenced in a study of shared clonotypes between healthy human individuals. Clones were sequenced by immunoSEQ multiplex PCR, and TCRdb holds only the in-frame ones, with some missing. Here the sample spans over 2 million clones, roughly 90% being singletons. The sample was naive CD4+ T cells from PBMCs. Subset: CD45RA+ positively selected. These receptors all come from a man younger than 35 in good health. Some clones in this sample may be carry-over from other donors' samples.

This rearrangement joins TRBV11-2 to TRBJ2-7; maybe TRBD1 (5 bases). Per germline, CDR1 SGHAT and CDR2 FQNNGV. V lost 1 base and J 2 bases, leaving 12 bases between the germline ends. This CDR3 spans 15 amino acids. The CDR3 DNA is TGTGCCAGCAGCTTAGTCCCCGACAGCCCCTACGAGCAGTACTTC. Its protein product is CASSLVPDSPYEQYF.

The chain uses TRBV5-1 and TRBJ1-5, with TRBD1 as a possible D gene (5 bases). V was shortened by 3 bases and J by 2 bases, with 12 bases between the two germline ends. Germline CDR1 and CDR2: SGHRS and YFSETQ. The CDR3 consists of 15 residues. The CDR3 reads CASSSEGGGNQPQHF. In nucleotides, the CDR3 is TGCGCCAGCAGCTCCGAGGGAGGGGGCAATCAGCCCCAGCATTTT.

The genes are TRBV4-2 and TRBJ2-2; D unclear. Germline CDR1 reads LGHNA; CDR2 reads YNFKEQ. CDR3 length equals 16 residues. The V end was cut by 2 bases, the J end by 4 bases, with 14 bases between. The CDR3 reads CASSQSSGRLTGELFF. The CDR3 DNA follows: TGTGCCAGCAGCCAATCCTCCGGACGGCTCACCGGGGAGCTGTTTTTT.

This chain joins TRBV29-1 and TRBJ2-5, with 8 bases fitting TRBD2. This CDR3 is 16 amino acids long. Trimming took 4 bases from V and 2 from J; bases not matched to a gene: 12. Germline lookup yields CDR1 SQVTM and CDR2 ANQGSEA. The CDR3 DNA reads TGCAGCGTTGGCGGGGGGCATCCCCGGGGTCAAGAGACCCAGTACTTC. Translating it yields CSVGGGHPRGQETQYF.

This rearrangement joins TRBV27 to TRBJ2-1, with 8 bases matching TRBD1. CDR1 and CDR2 from the germline V gene are MNHEY and SMNVEV (reference sequence). The V segment lost 2 bases and the J segment 0 bases; nucleotides outside the gene matches: 6. This CDR3 has 17 residues. The CDR3 sequence: CASSLRGQAISYNEQFF. The DNA of the CDR3 is TGTGCCAGCAGTTTAAGGGGACAGGCGATCTCCTACAATGAGCAGTTCTTC.

The V gene is TRBV18, the J gene TRBJ1-2; 12 bases are shared with TRBD1. Germline values: CDR1 KGHSH, CDR2 LQKENI. The junction had 7 bases not matched to a gene; V was cut back by 0 bases and J by 2 bases. This CDR3 region has 18 residues. The CDR3 loop is CASSPPNRDRGRNYGYTF. The CDR3 DNA reads TGTGCCAGCTCACCACCAAACCGGGACAGGGGGCGAAACTATGGCTACACCTTC.

The chain links TRBV29-1 to TRBJ2-3; perhaps TRBD2 as D (7 bases). The CDR3 sequence is 19 residues long. The ends were cut back, 7 bases at V and 4 bases at J, with 33 bases in the middle. CDR1 and CDR2 (germline): SQVTM, ANQGSEA. The CDR3 region has the DNA TGCAGCGCTAAAAGGGGGGCCTATGGAGGCGGCGGGAGTTCAGATACGCAGTATTTT. Its protein is CSAKRGAYGGGGSSDTQYF.

This rearrangement joins TRBV11-3 to TRBJ2-2; D remains ambiguous. Trimming shortened V by 1 base and J by 5 bases, and 8 bases separated the two germline ends. The CDR3 spans 14 residues. The V gene's germline CDR1 is SGHNT and CDR2 YENEEA. Written as DNA, the CDR3 is TGTGCCAGCAGCTTAGGTCAGGTTACCGGGGAGCTGTTTTTT. This translates into CASSLGQVTGELFF. Full variable domain (remainder filled in from reference TRBV11-3 and TRBJ2-2): EAGVVQSPRYKIIEKKQPVAFWCNPISGHNTLYWYLQNLGQGPELLIRYENEEAVDDSQLPKDRFSAERLKGVDSTLKIQPAELGDSAVYLCASSLGQVTGELFFGEGSRLTVL.

The V gene is TRBV7-6, the J gene TRBJ1-5; 10 bases map to TRBD1. Trimming removed 5 bases from V and 6 bases from J; junction bases left unmatched: 10. Germline assignment: CDR1 SGHVS and CDR2 FNYEAQ. The CDR3 totals 16 residues. Here the CDR3 DNA reads TGTGCCAGCAGCAGAGGGACAGGGGATTGGGGTCAGCCCCAGCATTTT. Protein product: CASSRGTGDWGQPQHF.

The chain has TRBV28 and TRBJ2-3, with TRBD2 identical over 9 bases. This CDR3 is 16 amino acids long. V shed 5 bases and J 2 bases; nucleotides not matched to a gene: 8. The germline V gene encodes CDR1 MDHEN and CDR2 SYDVKM. CDR3 region: CASSGTTSGYTDTQYF. The CDR3 DNA reads TGTGCCAGCAGTGGCACGACTAGCGGCTACACAGATACGCAGTATTTT.

The V call is TRBV11-2, the J call TRBJ2-2; D not certain. CDR1 is SGHAT, CDR2 FQNNGV, per germline. This CDR3 region has 15 residues. V was pared by 1 base and J by 0 bases, with 6 bases between. The CDR3 sequence is CASSLGNANTGELFF. The CDR3, as DNA: TGTGCCAGCAGCTTAGGGAACGCGAACACCGGGGAGCTGTTTTTT.

This chain uses TRBV28 with TRBJ2-7; D possibly corresponds to TRBD1 (6 bases). The V gene lost 5 bases and the J gene lost 7 bases, with 33 bases spanning the gap. The length of the CDR3 is 19 residues. Germline V lookup: CDR1 MDHEN, CDR2 SYDVKM. CDR3 DNA: TGTGCCAGCAGTCCTTCCAGGGGAAAAGGCTTAGGTGCCTCGGGAGAGCAGTACTTC. Encoded protein: CASSPSRGKGLGASGEQYF.

The CDR3 DNA reads as TGTGCCAGCTCAATCACAGGGGGCAATGAGCAGTTCTTC. Translating it yields CASSITGGNEQFF. This chain uses TRBV18 with TRBJ2-1, with 8 bases lining up with TRBD1. The CDR3 sequence is 13 residues long. The junction had 3 bases not matched to a gene; V was cut back by 5 bases and J by 6 bases. Looked up from germline, CDR1 is KGHSH and CDR2 is LQKENI.

V gene TRBV6-5 combines with J gene TRBJ2-3, with TRBD2 matching over 7 bases. Per germline, CDR1 MNHEY and CDR2 SVGAGI. This CDR3 is built from 16 residues. With V trimmed by 4 bases and J by 1 base, 8 bases remained unmatched. The CDR3 DNA sequence: TGTGCCAGCAGTTCCTCCCGGGCGGGGGGCACAGATACGCAGTATTTT. Translating gives CASSSSRAGGTDTQYF.

This clone was seen only a few times. V and J are TRBV18 and TRBJ1-5; TRBD1 might be the D (5 bases). V was pared by 4 bases and J by 2 bases, with 6 bases between. CDR3 size: 13 residues. Germline values: CDR1 KGHSH, CDR2 LQKENI. This CDR3 is CASSQTGNQPQHF. The CDR3 DNA reads as TGTGCCAGCTCACAGACAGGCAATCAGCCCCAGCATTTT. The complete variable domain, with remaining parts taken from reference TRBV18 and TRBJ1-5, reads NAGVMQNPRHLVRRRGQEARLRCSPMKGHSHVYWYRQLPEEGLKFMVYLQKENIIDESGMPKERFSAEFPKEGPSILRIQQVVRGDSAAYFCASSQTGNQPQHFGDGTRLSIL.

The rearrangement uses TRBV5-1 and TRBJ2-2; 7 positions agree with TRBD1. V shed 0 bases and J 3 bases; nucleotides not matched to a gene: 8. This CDR3 region has 17 residues. Germline V lookup: CDR1 SGHRS, CDR2 YFSETQ. CDR3 protein: CASSLDRGRGDTGELFF. Here the CDR3 DNA reads TGCGCCAGCAGCTTGGACAGGGGCCGGGGCGACACCGGGGAGCTGTTTTTT.

This clone was seen just once. The chain is built from TRBV11-3 and TRBJ2-1; a weak D match, TRBD1 (6 bases). The V end lost 10 bases, the J end lost 9 bases, and 22 bases lay between the germline ends. The V gene's germline CDR1 is SGHNT and CDR2 YENEEA. The CDR3 extends over 14 amino acids. CDR3 in DNA: TGTGCCATACCGGAAGCTCGAAACAGGGCTGAGCAGTTCTTC. Protein sequence: CAIPEARNRAEQFF.

This rearrangement joins TRBV11-2 to TRBJ2-7; TRBD2 matches 11 bases. CDR1 and CDR2 from the germline V gene are SGHAT and FQNNGV. Trimming removed 5 bases from V and 4 bases from J; junction bases left unmatched: 13. The CDR3 contains 17 residues. The CDR3 region has the DNA TGTGCCAGCAGCCGGGAACGTAGCGGGAGGGCCTCGTACGAGCAGTACTTC. It is translated as CASSRERSGRASYEQYF.

The chain combines TRBV18 with TRBJ2-1; D tentatively fits TRBD1 or TRBD2 (6 bases each). The CDR3 sequence is 15 residues long. Germline CDR1 and CDR2: KGHSH and LQKENI. V was pared by 2 bases and J by 1 base, with 9 bases between. CDR3 loop: CASSPRGTSYNEQFF. CDR3 DNA: TGTGCCAGCTCACCAAGGGGGACTTCCTACAATGAGCAGTTCTTC.

This rearrangement joins TRBV19 to TRBJ1-3, with 10 positions matching TRBD1. The V gene end was trimmed by 10 bases and the J gene end by 5 bases; junction bases not matched to a gene: 5. The germline V gene encodes CDR1 LNHDA and CDR2 SQIVND (reference sequence). CDR3 size: 13 residues. The CDR3 bases are TGTGCCACTAGACAGGGGGCCAGAAACACCATATATTTT. It codes for CATRQGARNTIYF.

The chain employs TRBV18 and TRBJ2-2, with 9 nucleotides matching TRBD2. CDR1 and CDR2 (germline): KGHSH, LQKENI. The ends lost 2 bases at V and 9 bases at J; junction bases unmatched: 13. This CDR3 region has 17 residues. CDR3 loop: CASSPASAGGTHRELFF. CDR3 sequence (DNA): TGTGCCAGCTCACCAGCTTCTGCGGGAGGGACCCACCGGGAGCTGTTTTTT.

The CDR3 DNA sequence: TGCGCCAGCAGCCAACGGCCAGGGGGGGAAAAACTGTTTTTT. It is translated as CASSQRPGGEKLFF. This chain connects TRBV5-1 to TRBJ1-4, with 7 bases that match TRBD1. The junction had 8 bases not matched to a gene; V was cut back by 4 bases and J by 8 bases. Germline V CDR1 and CDR2: SGHRS, YFSETQ. This CDR3 region has 14 residues.

The rearrangement joins TRBV29-1 to TRBJ2-3, with TRBD1 matching over 8 bases. V shed 8 bases and J 5 bases; nucleotides not matched to a gene: 12. Per germline, CDR1 SQVTM and CDR2 ANQGSEA. The CDR3 has 14 residues. The CDR3 spells CSPTGQGIRDTQYF. The CDR3, as DNA: TGCAGCCCCACCGGACAGGGTATTCGAGATACGCAGTATTTT.